This T cell receptor (beta chain) was recovered during a study of blood T cells in healthy people across ages. This clonotype was detected many times. The CDR3 spans 15 residues. The V and J ends lost 1 base and 5 bases respectively, with 11 bases between them. Germline V gene lookup returns CDR1 SGHVS and CDR2 FQNEAQ. Alongside a J-beta primer mix, a sample-barcoded 5' primer served in a second PCR lasting about 6 to 12 cycles. Each CDR3 protein is one row after TCRdb ran MiXCR on the 5' RACE reads. The sample yields about 1.1 million distinct CDR3 sequences, around two fifths seen once. The J gene is TRBJ1-4, the V gene TRBV7-8; no reliable D call. The clonotype originates from a man younger than 35 in good health. Specimen: blood. The CDR3 nucleotides are TGTGCCAGCAGCTTAGGGCGCAGCCTGAATGAAAAACTGTTTTTT. This gives the protein CASSLGRSLNEKLFF. Variable domain in full (rest from reference TRBV7-8 and TRBJ1-4): GAGVSQSPRYKVAKRGQDVALRCDPISGHVSLFWYQQALGQGPEFLTYFQNEAQLDKSGLPSDRFFAERPEGSVSTLKIQRTQQEDSAVYLCASSLGRSLNEKLFFGSGTQLSVL.